This TCR beta chain was identified during a study of shared clonotypes between healthy human individuals. Regarding the study as a whole: The diversity represented, both genetic and in exposure history, was limited by few donors.

V lost 7 bases and J 8 bases, leaving 17 bases between the germline ends. The CDR3 sequence is 13 residues long. Per the germline V gene, CDR1 is LNHDA and CDR2 is SQIVND (reference sequence). In regard to this clone: Its antigen remains unidentified.

Some clones are missing from TCRdb's copy, which holds only in-frame ones; the method was immunoSEQ multiplex PCR. The sample has about 2.4 million clones, 80% to 95% seen once. The clonotype comes from a man between 18 and 35 years old in good health. Some clones in this sample may be carry-over from other donors' samples. Material for sequencing was naive CD4+ T cells from PBMCs. The subset: CD45RA+ positively selected. The V and J genes are TRBV19 and TRBJ1-2; the D is unclear. CDR3 sequence: CASTPGWDGGYTF. The CDR3 nucleotides read TGTGCCAGTACCCCCGGTTGGGATGGCGGCTACACCTTC.